One sample yielded the 32 T cell receptor beta chains listed below, sequenced in a study of blood T cell repertoires in COVID-19. Profiling relied on immunoSEQ multiplex PCR, and the TCRdb table lists in-frame clones only, not all of them. The table records approximately 210,000 clones, approximately 91% of them present only once. The sequenced sample consisted of peripheral blood. The receptors were sampled from a middle-aged man with acute or convalescent COVID-19.

The chain couples TRBV2 to TRBJ2-1, with 7 bases fitting TRBD1. The germline V gene encodes CDR1 SNHLY and CDR2 FYNNEI. J lost 9 bases, V lost 6 bases, and 11 bases had no gene match. The CDR3 runs to 14 residues. The CDR3 DNA reads TGTGCCAGCAGGGAGACCGGGACAGTTGGTGAGCAGTTCTTC. Translating gives CASRETGTVGEQFF. Drawing the rest from reference TRBV2 and TRBJ2-1, the complete variable domain is EPEVTQTPSHQVTQMGQEVILRCVPISNHLYFYWYRQILGQKVEFLVSFYNNEISEKSEIFDDQFSVERPDGSNFTLKIRSTKLEDSAMYFCASRETGTVGEQFFGPGTRLTVL.

The V call is TRBV18, the J call TRBJ2-1; D remains unclear. V lost 6 bases to trimming and J lost 11 bases, with 17 bases between them. The germline CDR1 and CDR2 sequences are KGHSH and LQKENI. This CDR3 is built from 13 residues. CDR3 protein: CASSPDRSTQQFF. The CDR3 DNA is TGTGCCAGCTCTCCCGATCGGAGCACTCAGCAGTTCTTC.

The chain uses TRBV25-1 and TRBJ1-2; TRBD1 aligns across 7 bases. This CDR3 spans 14 amino acids. V trimming: 4 bases; J trimming: 4 bases; junction bases outside the gene matches: 6. From germline, CDR1 is MGHDK and CDR2 SYGVNS. CDR3 region: CASSGLQGPYGYTF. DNA of the CDR3: TGTGCCAGCAGTGGTCTACAGGGGCCCTATGGCTACACCTTC.

This sequence joins TRBV18 and TRBJ2-7, with 8 positions matching TRBD1. Germline CDR1 and CDR2: KGHSH and LQKENI. The CDR3 is made up of 16 amino acids. The J segment lost 0 bases and the V segment lost 2 bases, leaving 6 bases of the junction unmatched. The CDR3 sequence: CASSPAQGALSYEQYF. The DNA of the CDR3 is TGTGCCAGCTCACCAGCTCAGGGGGCTCTCTCCTACGAGCAGTACTTC.

The rearrangement links TRBV27 to TRBJ1-1; D perhaps matches TRBD1 (6 bases). Germline CDR1 MNHEY, CDR2 SMNVEV (reference sequence). The CDR3 has 14 amino acids. Trimming cost V 5 bases and J 3 bases, with 13 bases left between them. The CDR3 region is CASSPLGQHTEAFF. DNA of the CDR3: TGTGCCAGCAGTCCCCTCGGACAGCACACTGAAGCTTTCTTT.

The chain has TRBV7-8 and TRBJ2-7, with D perhaps matching TRBD2 (5 bases). The CDR3 extends over 15 amino acids. V was clipped by 7 bases and J by 2 bases, with 18 bases between them. The germline gives CDR1 SGHVS, CDR2 FQNEAQ. The CDR3: CASTLTRAKPYEQYF. The CDR3 DNA reads TGTGCCAGCACCCTTACGAGGGCGAAACCCTACGAGCAGTACTTC.

The chain has TRBV5-1 and TRBJ2-3; maybe TRBD1 (6 bases). This CDR3 is built from 13 residues. V was clipped by 6 bases and J by 5 bases, with 13 bases between them. Germline CDR1 SGHRS, CDR2 YFSETQ. The CDR3 region has the DNA TGCGCCAGCACACAGGGAATAGTAGATACGCAGTATTTT. It codes for CASTQGIVDTQYF.

This clone was seen only a few times. The chain carries TRBV10-2 and TRBJ2-7, with 7 bases fitting TRBD2. Per the germline V gene, CDR1 is WSHSY and CDR2 is SAAADI. V lost 7 bases to trimming and J lost 4 bases; unmatched junction nucleotides: 7. CDR3 size: 13 residues. The CDR3 sequence is CASTNLGGYEQYF. In nucleotides, the CDR3 is TGCGCCAGCACGAACCTGGGAGGGTACGAGCAGTACTTC.

The chain joins TRBV24-1 to TRBJ2-1, with D hard to call. This CDR3 has 13 residues. Germline V CDR1 and CDR2: KGHDR, SFDVKD. V dropped 2 bases and J dropped 3 bases, with 4 bases sitting between them. As DNA, the CDR3 is TGTGCCACCAGTGATTACAACTACAATGAGCAGTTCTTC. Protein product: CATSDYNYNEQFF.

The J gene is TRBJ2-3, the V gene TRBV13, with 13 positions matching TRBD2. The CDR3 length is 18 residues. V dropped 0 bases and J dropped 5; count of bases not matched to a gene: 8. CDR1 PRHDT and CDR2 FYEKMQ come from the germline V gene (reference sequence). CDR3 DNA: TGTGCCAGCAGCTTAGGGTTACTAGCGGGGGGGCCTAAAGATACGCAGTATTTT. Its protein product is CASSLGLLAGGPKDTQYF.

V usage is TRBV12-1 and J usage is TRBJ2-3; the table's D call, TRBD2, was not checked against the DNA. TRBV12-1 is reported as a pseudogene. This CDR3 has 15 amino acids. CDR3: CASSCSNHTTDTQYF. The CDR3 DNA is TGTGCCAGCAGCTGTTCTAATCATACCACAGATACGCAGTATTTT.

The CDR3 is CASSPFDRTSTDTQYF. CDR3 DNA sequence: TGCGCCAGCAGCCCCTTTGACAGAACTAGCACAGATACGCAGTATTTT. This chain connects TRBV4-1 to TRBJ2-3; tentatively, D is TRBD1 (5 bases). Trimming left V 4 bases short and J 0 bases short, with 14 bases between. Germline CDR1 reads MGHRA; CDR2 reads YSYEKL. This CDR3 is built from 16 residues.

V and J are TRBV19 and TRBJ2-7; D not resolved. Germline lookup yields CDR1 LNHDA and CDR2 SQIVND (reference sequence). V lost 5 bases to trimming and J lost 3 bases, with 8 bases between them. The CDR3 covers 12 residues. The CDR3 bases are TGTGCCAGTAGTGATGGGCTCTACGAGCAGTACTTC. Protein sequence: CASSDGLYEQYF. The full variable domain, with the rest looked up from reference TRBV19 and TRBJ2-7, is DGGITQSPKYLFRKEGQNVTLSCEQNLNHDAMYWYRQDPGQGLRLIYYSQIVNDFQKGDIAEGYSVSREKKESFPLTVTSAQKNPTAFYLCASSDGLYEQYFGPGTRLTVT.

The genes are TRBV11-3 and TRBJ2-1; tentative D call: TRBD2 (6 bases). CDR1 and CDR2 from the germline V gene are SGHNT and YENEEA. V lost 5 bases and J lost 9, with 17 bases in between. CDR3 length: 14 residues. The DNA for the CDR3 is TGTGCCAGCAGCCTCGGACTAAATAGGGGTGAGCAGTTCTTC. Its translation is CASSLGLNRGEQFF.

The chain is built from TRBV7-9 and TRBJ2-1; a possible D gene is TRBD2 (6 bases). The CDR3 runs 17 residues. V was cut by 5 bases and J by 0 bases, with 17 bases left in between. Germline V gene lookup returns CDR1 SEHNR and CDR2 FQNEAQ (reference sequence). CDR3 residues: CASSHNGRGSSYNEQFF. The CDR3 region has the DNA TGTGCCAGCAGCCACAACGGGCGGGGTAGCTCCTACAATGAGCAGTTCTTC.

The chain carries TRBV7-9 and TRBJ2-2, with TRBD1 matching over 7 bases. Germline V gene lookup returns CDR1 SEHNR and CDR2 FQNEAQ (reference sequence). The junction had 3 bases not matched to a gene; V was cut back by 6 bases and J by 2 bases. The CDR3 length is 14 residues. CDR3 in amino acids: CASRGDSNTGELFF. The CDR3 DNA reads TGTGCCAGCAGGGGGGACAGTAACACCGGGGAGCTGTTTTTT.

The rearrangement links TRBV7-9 to TRBJ2-1; possibly TRBD2 for D (8 bases). The CDR3 contains 15 residues. Trimming stripped 6 bases from V and 8 bases from J, with 20 bases between. Germline V gene data show CDR1 as SEHNR and CDR2 as FQNEAQ (reference sequence). The CDR3 coding sequence is TGTGCCAGCAGTCGGGACAGCGGGAGAATTGATGAGCAGTTCTTC. Its translation: CASSRDSGRIDEQFF.

The chain is built from TRBV3-1 (or the pseudogene TRBV3-2) and TRBJ2-7, with 10 positions matching TRBD2. Germline V CDR1 and CDR2: LGHDT, YNNKEL (reference sequence). The trim removed 1 base at V and 9 bases at J, leaving 6 bases unmatched. CDR3 size: 14 residues. DNA of the CDR3: TGTGCCAGCAGCCAAGCGGCTAGCGGGAGCGGGCAGTACTTC. Its protein is CASSQAASGSGQYF.

This rearrangement joins TRBV10-3 to TRBJ2-6; the match to TRBD1 covers 8 bases. The CDR3 covers 18 residues. CDR1 ENHRY and CDR2 SYGVKD come from the germline V gene. V lost 3 bases to trimming and J lost 2 bases; unmatched junction nucleotides: 9. The CDR3 coding sequence is TGTGCCATCAGTGATTTCGGACAGGGATACACTGGGGCCAACGTCCTGACTTTC. Translating it yields CAISDFGQGYTGANVLTF.

V and J are TRBV11-2 and TRBJ1-1; 7 positions agree with TRBD1. Germline CDR1 SGHAT, CDR2 FQNNGV. V dropped 5 bases and J dropped 0; count of bases not matched to a gene: 6. This CDR3 has 15 amino acids. Written as DNA, the CDR3 is TGTGCCAGCAGCGCCGACAGGGTAATGAACACTGAAGCTTTCTTT. Residues: CASSADRVMNTEAFF.

The chain recombines TRBV15 with TRBJ2-1, with D hard to call. Germline V gives CDR1 LNHNV, CDR2 YYDKDF (reference sequence). V was cut by 1 base and J by 4 bases, with 11 bases left in between. This CDR3 contains 15 residues. CDR3 sequence: CATSRGQVGYNEQFF. CDR3 sequence (DNA): TGTGCCACCAGCAGAGGTCAGGTCGGATACAATGAGCAGTTCTTC.

V is TRBV13 and J is TRBJ2-2; 10 nucleotides agree with TRBD1. This CDR3 spans 15 amino acids. V dropped 4 bases and J dropped 7; count of bases not matched to a gene: 6. CDR1 is PRHDT and CDR2 is FYEKMQ in the germline V gene (reference sequence). CDR3 DNA sequence: TGTGCCAGCAGCTGGGGGACAGGGGCCGGCGGGGAGCTGTTTTTT. Translation gives CASSWGTGAGGELFF.

J is TRBJ2-7 and V is TRBV5-1; tentative D call: TRBD1 (5 bases). The CDR3 loop spans 14 amino acids. The germline CDR1 and CDR2 sequences are SGHRS and YFSETQ. V lost 6 bases to trimming and J lost 0 bases, with 13 bases between them. In DNA form, the CDR3 reads TGCGCCAGCACCCCTGTGGGGCTCTCCTACGAGCAGTACTTC. This encodes CASTPVGLSYEQYF.

The chain carries TRBV27 and TRBJ2-5, with 11 positions matching TRBD2. The junction had 10 bases not matched to a gene; V was cut back by 6 bases and J by 7 bases. This CDR3 contains 15 residues. Germline CDR1 is MNHEY and CDR2 is SMNVEV (reference sequence). The CDR3 nucleotides read TGTGCCAGCAGAACTGAACTAGCGGGAGTGAGGACCCAGTACTTC. It encodes CASRTELAGVRTQYF.

The chain recombines TRBV27 with TRBJ1-6, with 8 bases that match TRBD1. Germline V gives CDR1 MNHEY, CDR2 SMNVEV (reference sequence). Trimming at V came to 5 bases and at J to 4 bases, leaving 4 bases not matched to a gene. The CDR3 length is 15 residues. The chain's CDR3 is CASSTRTGYNSPLHF. The CDR3 coding sequence is TGTGCCAGCAGTACCCGGACAGGGTATAATTCACCCCTCCACTTT.

This chain connects TRBV10-3 to TRBJ1-5; D may be TRBD1 (6 bases). V gave up 4 bases and J gave up 3 bases, with 7 bases separating them. CDR1 is ENHRY and CDR2 is SYGVKD in the germline V gene. The CDR3 length is 13 residues. CDR3 residues: CAISGQVNQPQHF. The CDR3 DNA follows: TGTGCCATCAGTGGACAGGTCAATCAGCCCCAGCATTTT.

The chain uses TRBV25-1 and TRBJ2-7; tentatively, D is TRBD1 (6 bases). The CDR3 is made up of 14 amino acids. The V and J ends lost 6 bases and 0 bases respectively, with 12 bases between them. The V gene's germline CDR1 is MGHDK and CDR2 SYGVNS. The CDR3 nucleotides are TGTGCCAGCAGCGCTGGACAGATCTCCTACGAGCAGTACTTC. Encoded protein: CASSAGQISYEQYF.

On this clone: This sample also contains other DNA sequences that code for the same CDR3. The chain is built from TRBV9 and TRBJ2-5; no reliable D call. CDR1 and CDR2 from the germline V gene are SGDLS and YYNGEE. Between the trimmed V and J ends, which lost 0 bases and 1 base, there was a span of 4 bases. The CDR3 has 13 amino acids. This CDR3 reads CASSVASQETQYF. DNA for the CDR3: TGTGCCAGCAGCGTAGCTAGCCAAGAGACCCAGTACTTC.

The chain employs TRBV29-1 and TRBJ2-3; a possible D gene is TRBD2 (6 bases). Germline V gene sequence: CDR1 SQVTM, CDR2 ANQGSEA. V lost 3 bases to trimming and J lost 8 bases, with 12 bases between them. This CDR3 spans 12 amino acids. The CDR3 sequence: CSVERLDGTQYF. As DNA, the CDR3 is TGCAGCGTTGAGAGACTAGACGGTACGCAGTATTTT.

The chain employs TRBV27 and TRBJ2-1; D perhaps matches TRBD1 (5 bases). The length of the CDR3 is 17 residues. Trimming shortened V by 3 bases and J by 5 bases, and 20 bases separated the two germline ends. Germline CDR1 and CDR2: MNHEY and SMNVEV (reference sequence). The CDR3 reads CASSFLDSLLHDNEQFF. The DNA of the CDR3 is TGTGCCAGCAGTTTCCTCGACAGCCTGCTACATGACAATGAGCAGTTCTTC.

This clone has a single count. J is TRBJ2-3 and V is TRBV3-1 (or the pseudogene TRBV3-2); possibly TRBD2 for D (5 bases). Trimming stripped 1 base from V and 0 bases from J, with 11 bases between. This CDR3 has 16 residues. The germline gives CDR1 LGHDT, CDR2 YNNKEL (reference sequence). This CDR3 is CASSQAGESSTDTQYF. DNA of the CDR3: TGTGCCAGCAGCCAAGCTGGGGAGTCCAGCACAGATACGCAGTATTTT.

J is TRBJ2-5 and V is TRBV19; 14 nucleotides line up with TRBD2. J gave up 3 bases and V 4 bases, and 4 bases lay outside the gene matches. The CDR3 consists of 16 residues. Germline V CDR1 and CDR2: LNHDA, SQIVND (reference sequence). The CDR3 sequence is CASSKGTSGSEETQYF. CDR3 sequence (DNA): TGTGCCAGTAGTAAAGGGACTAGCGGGAGCGAAGAGACCCAGTACTTC.